This T cell receptor beta chain is drawn from a study of OX40 agonist ivuxolimab in advanced cancers. Findings and limits, study-wide: The CD4+ and CD8+ T cells in the blood had expanded clonally by week 6 at 0.1 to 3.0 mg/kg. Partly responding patients at 0.1-3.0 mg/kg showed some of the smallest clonal expansion.

Note on this clone: No antigen is known for it.

The method was immunoSEQ multiplex PCR; TCRdb's version includes in-frame clones alone and lacks a portion of them. The table has 20,000 to 25,000 clones, 80% to 90% seen once; the top ten hold 9.6%. Cycle 7 day 1, cycle 4 day 1, and baseline were the timepoints at which blood was sampled. The CDR3 runs to 14 residues. Germline CDR1 is SGHVS and CDR2 is FQNEAQ. The V segment lost 5 bases and the J segment 3 bases; nucleotides outside the gene matches: 3. The material was CD4+ or CD8+ T cells sorted from blood, obtained in a trial of the OX40 agonist ivuxolimab. The rearrangement joins TRBV7-8 to TRBJ2-7, with 11 positions matching TRBD2. The TCR was taken from an adult with an advanced solid tumor such as melanoma, head and neck, liver or kidney cancer. The CDR3 bases are TGTGCCAGCAGCAGGGGACTAGCGGTCTACGAGCAGTACTTC. Its protein is CASSRGLAVYEQYF.